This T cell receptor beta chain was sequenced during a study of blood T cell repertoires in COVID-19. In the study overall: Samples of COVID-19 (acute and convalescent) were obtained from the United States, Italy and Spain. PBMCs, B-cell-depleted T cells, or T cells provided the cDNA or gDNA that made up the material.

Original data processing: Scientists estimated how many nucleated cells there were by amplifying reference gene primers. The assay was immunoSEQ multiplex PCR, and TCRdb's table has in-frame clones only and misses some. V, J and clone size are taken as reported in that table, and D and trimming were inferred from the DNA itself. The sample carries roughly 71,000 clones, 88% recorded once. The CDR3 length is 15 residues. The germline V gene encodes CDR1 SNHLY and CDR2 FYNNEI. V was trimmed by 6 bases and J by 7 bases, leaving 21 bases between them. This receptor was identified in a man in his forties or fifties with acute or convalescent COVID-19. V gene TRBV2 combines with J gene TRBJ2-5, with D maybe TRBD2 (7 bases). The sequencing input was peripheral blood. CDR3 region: CASSVRGGPERTQYF. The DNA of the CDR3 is TGTGCCAGCAGCGTGAGGGGGGGGCCGGAACGGACCCAGTACTTC.